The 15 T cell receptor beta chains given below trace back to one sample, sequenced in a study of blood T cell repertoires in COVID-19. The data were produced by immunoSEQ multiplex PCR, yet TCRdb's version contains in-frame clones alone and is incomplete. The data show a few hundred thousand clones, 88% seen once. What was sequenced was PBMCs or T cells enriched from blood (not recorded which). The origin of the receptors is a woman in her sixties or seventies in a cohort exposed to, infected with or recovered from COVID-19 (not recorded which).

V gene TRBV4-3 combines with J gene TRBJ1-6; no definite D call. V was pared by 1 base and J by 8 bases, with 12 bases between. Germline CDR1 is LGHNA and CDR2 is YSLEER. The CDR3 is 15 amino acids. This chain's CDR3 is CASSQGEGRDSPLHF. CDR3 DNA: TGCGCCAGCAGCCAAGGGGAGGGTCGAGATTCACCCCTCCACTTT.

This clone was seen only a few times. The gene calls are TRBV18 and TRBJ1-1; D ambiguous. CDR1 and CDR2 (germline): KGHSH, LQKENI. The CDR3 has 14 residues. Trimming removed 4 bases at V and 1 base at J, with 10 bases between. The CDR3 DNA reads TGTGCCAGCTCACTACCTCGAGCGAACACTGAAGCTTTCTTT. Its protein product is CASSLPRANTEAFF.

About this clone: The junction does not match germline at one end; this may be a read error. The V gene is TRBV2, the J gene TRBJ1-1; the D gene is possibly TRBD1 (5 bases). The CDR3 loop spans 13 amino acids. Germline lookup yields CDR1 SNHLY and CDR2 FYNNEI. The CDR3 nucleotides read TGTGCCAGCATTGGCGGCGGCGCGGGGGATGTTGTCTTT. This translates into CASIGGGAGDVVF.

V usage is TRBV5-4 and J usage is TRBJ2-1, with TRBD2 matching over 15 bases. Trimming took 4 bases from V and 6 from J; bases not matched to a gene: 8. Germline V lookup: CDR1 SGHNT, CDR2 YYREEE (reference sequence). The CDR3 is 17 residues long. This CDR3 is CASSVGTSGRRVNEQFF. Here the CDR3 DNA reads TGTGCCAGCAGCGTGGGGACTAGCGGGAGGAGGGTCAATGAGCAGTTCTTC.

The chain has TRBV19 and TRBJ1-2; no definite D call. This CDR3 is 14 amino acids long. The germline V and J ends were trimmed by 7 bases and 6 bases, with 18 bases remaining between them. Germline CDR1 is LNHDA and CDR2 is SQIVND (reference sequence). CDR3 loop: CASTPKGRTDGYTF. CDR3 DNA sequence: TGTGCCAGTACCCCTAAAGGCCGGACTGATGGCTACACCTTC.

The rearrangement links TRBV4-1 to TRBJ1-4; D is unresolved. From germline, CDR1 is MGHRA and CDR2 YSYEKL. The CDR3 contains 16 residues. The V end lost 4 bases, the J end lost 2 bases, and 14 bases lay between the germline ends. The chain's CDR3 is CASSPATGGTNEKLFF. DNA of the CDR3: TGCGCCAGCAGCCCCGCGACGGGAGGGACTAATGAAAAACTGTTTTTT.

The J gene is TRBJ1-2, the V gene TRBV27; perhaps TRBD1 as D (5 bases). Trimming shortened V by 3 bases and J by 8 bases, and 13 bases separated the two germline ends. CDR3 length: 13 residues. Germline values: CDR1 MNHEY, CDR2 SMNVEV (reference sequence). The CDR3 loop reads CASSFYGAGGYTF. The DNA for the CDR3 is TGTGCCAGCAGTTTTTATGGGGCCGGAGGCTACACCTTC.

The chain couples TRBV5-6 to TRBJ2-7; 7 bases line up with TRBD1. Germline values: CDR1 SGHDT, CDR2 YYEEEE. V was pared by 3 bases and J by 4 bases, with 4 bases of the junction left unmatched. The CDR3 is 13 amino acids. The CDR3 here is CASSSPQGYEQYF. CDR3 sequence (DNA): TGTGCCAGCAGCTCGCCACAGGGGTACGAGCAGTACTTC.

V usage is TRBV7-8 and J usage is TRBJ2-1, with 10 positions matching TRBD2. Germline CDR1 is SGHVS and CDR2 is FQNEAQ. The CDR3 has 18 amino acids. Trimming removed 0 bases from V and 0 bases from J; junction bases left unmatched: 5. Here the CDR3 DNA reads TGTGCCAGCAGCTTAGCGGGTAGCGGGAGGAGCTCCTACAATGAGCAGTTCTTC. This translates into CASSLAGSGRSSYNEQFF.

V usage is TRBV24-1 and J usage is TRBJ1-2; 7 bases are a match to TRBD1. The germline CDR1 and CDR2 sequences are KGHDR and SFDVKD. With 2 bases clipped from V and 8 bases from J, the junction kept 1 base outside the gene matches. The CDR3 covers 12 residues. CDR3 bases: TGTGCCACCAGTGATTCGACAGGGGGCTACACCTTC. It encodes CATSDSTGGYTF.

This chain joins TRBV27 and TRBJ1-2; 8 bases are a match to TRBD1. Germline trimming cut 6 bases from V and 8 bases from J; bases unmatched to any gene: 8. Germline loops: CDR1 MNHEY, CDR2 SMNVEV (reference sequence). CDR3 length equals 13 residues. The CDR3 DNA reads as TGTGCCAGCAGCGTTACAGGGGGGAAAGGCTACACCTTC. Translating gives CASSVTGGKGYTF.

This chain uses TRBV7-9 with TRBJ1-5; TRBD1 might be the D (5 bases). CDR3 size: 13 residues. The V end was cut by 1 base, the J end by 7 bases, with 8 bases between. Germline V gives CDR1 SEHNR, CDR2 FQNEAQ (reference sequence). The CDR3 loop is CASSLVQGQPQHF. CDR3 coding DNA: TGTGCCAGCAGCTTAGTGCAGGGACAGCCCCAGCATTTT.

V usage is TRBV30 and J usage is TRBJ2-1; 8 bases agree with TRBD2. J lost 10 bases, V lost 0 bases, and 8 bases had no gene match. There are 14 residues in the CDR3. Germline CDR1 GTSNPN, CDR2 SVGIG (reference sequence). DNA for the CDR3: TGTGCCTGGAGTGTACGGGAGGGCGTATGGGAGCAGTTCTTC. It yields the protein CAWSVREGVWEQFF.

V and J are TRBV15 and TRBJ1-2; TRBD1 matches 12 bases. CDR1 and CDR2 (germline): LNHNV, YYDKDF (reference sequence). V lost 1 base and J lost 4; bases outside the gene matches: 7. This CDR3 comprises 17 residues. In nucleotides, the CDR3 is TGTGCCACCAGCAGAGGTGGGACAGGGGGCGGAATCTATGGCTACACCTTC. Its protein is CATSRGGTGGGIYGYTF.

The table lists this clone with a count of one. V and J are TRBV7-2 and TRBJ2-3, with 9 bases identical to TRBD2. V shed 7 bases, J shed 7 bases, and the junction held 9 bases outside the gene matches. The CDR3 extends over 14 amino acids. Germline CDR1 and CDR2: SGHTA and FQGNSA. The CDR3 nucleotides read TGTGCCAGCATCAGGGCGGGAGGGCCCAATACGCAGTATTTT. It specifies CASIRAGGPNTQYF.